What follows are 7 T cell receptor beta chains derived from one specimen sequenced in a study of T cell responses to AZD1222 COVID-19 vaccine. TCRdb's copy holds only in-frame clones and misses some; the assay was immunoSEQ multiplex PCR. The repertoire holds roughly 110,000 clones, with around 82% as singletons. Source: peripheral blood, taken on day 0 of AZD1222 vaccination. The receptor set was obtained from an adult in good health.

V and J are TRBV30 and TRBJ2-1; 8 bases map to TRBD2. Germline values: CDR1 GTSNPN, CDR2 SVGIG (reference sequence). Losses at the gene ends were 3 bases for V and 2 bases for J; bases not matched to a gene: 6. The CDR3 is 15 residues long. For the CDR3, the DNA is TGTGCCTGGAGCGGGAAGGGACTAGCCTACAATGAGCAGTTCTTC. Protein sequence: CAWSGKGLAYNEQFF.

CDR3 nucleotides: TGTGCCAGCAGCTCTGGGGCAGGGAGCTCCTACAATGAGCAGTTCTTC. Protein product: CASSSGAGSSYNEQFF. This chain joins TRBV5-5 and TRBJ2-1; D might be TRBD1 or TRBD2, each matching 5 bases. The V gene lost 3 bases and the J gene lost 0 bases, with 13 bases spanning the gap. The CDR3 length is 16 residues. Germline V gene lookup returns CDR1 SGHKS and CDR2 YYEKEE (reference sequence).

The chain has TRBV5-6 and TRBJ2-5; D gene unclear. V was pared by 6 bases and J by 3 bases, with 12 bases between. From germline, CDR1 is SGHDT and CDR2 YYEEEE. This CDR3 spans 13 amino acids. CDR3 sequence (DNA): TGTGCCAGCACCGCCCCAGGCGAAGAGACCCAGTACTTC. Its translation: CASTAPGEETQYF.

The chain combines TRBV28 with TRBJ2-1, with D maybe TRBD2 (6 bases). CDR3 length: 13 residues. Between the trimmed V and J ends, which lost 6 bases and 5 bases, there was a span of 11 bases. The germline V gene has CDR1 MDHEN and CDR2 SYDVKM. The CDR3 here is CASSRTGDNEQFF. The CDR3 DNA sequence: TGTGCCAGCAGCAGGACGGGAGACAATGAGCAGTTCTTC.

This chain uses TRBV5-1 with TRBJ2-1; TRBD2 matches 8 bases. The germline gives CDR1 SGHRS, CDR2 YFSETQ. Trimming took 0 bases from V and 4 from J; bases not matched to a gene: 3. This CDR3 has 15 residues. In DNA, the CDR3 is TGCGCCAGCAGCTTGGTGGCTAGCGGGTACAATGAGCAGTTCTTC. Translation: CASSLVASGYNEQFF.

The chain has TRBV30 and TRBJ2-5; a weak D match, TRBD1 (6 bases). The ends were cut back, 4 bases at V and 2 bases at J, with 11 bases in the middle. Germline assignment: CDR1 GTSNPN and CDR2 SVGIG (reference sequence). CDR3 length: 13 amino acids. The CDR3 loop reads CAWKQGPQETQYF. The CDR3 nucleotides are TGTGCCTGGAAACAGGGACCTCAAGAGACCCAGTACTTC.

J is TRBJ2-1 and V is TRBV6-1; 12 nucleotides line up with TRBD2. From germline, CDR1 is MNHNS and CDR2 SASEGT. Trimming removed 3 bases from V and 3 bases from J; junction bases left unmatched: 0. The CDR3 totals 15 residues. CDR3 protein: CASSEGLAGYNEQFF. Written as DNA, the CDR3 is TGTGCCAGCAGTGAGGGACTAGCGGGCTACAATGAGCAGTTCTTC.